This section outlines one T cell receptor (beta chain) sequence together with its context. In the authors' methods: Amplification from reference gene primers served as the basis for estimated nucleated cell counts. Sequenced by immunoSEQ multiplex PCR; TCRdb stores in-frame clones only, minus some. The V and J calls and clone size are taken from that table; D and trimming were inferred from the DNA. The sample lists approximately 240,000 clones, around 84% seen once, with around a sixth in the top ten. This sample was taken from a study of blood T cell repertoires in COVID-19. Study summary: COVID-19 samples from acute and convalescent phases originated in the United States, Italy and Spain. T cells, B-cell-depleted T cells, or PBMCs supplied cDNA or gDNA.

CDR3 length: 13 residues. The V end was cut by 0 bases, the J end by 14 bases, with 16 bases between. Germline CDR1 SGHRS, CDR2 YFSETQ. Sequencing input: peripheral blood. The chain couples TRBV5-1 to TRBJ2-3, with D possibly TRBD1 on 5 matching bases. The source is a woman older than 75 with active or convalescent COVID-19. In DNA form, the CDR3 reads TGCGCCAGCAGCTTGGATTTGGGGCTGGATCCGTATTTT. Amino acids: CASSLDLGLDPYF.